This T cell receptor beta chain was profiled in a study of blood T cell repertoires in COVID-19. The wider study: Acute and convalescent COVID-19 samples came from the United States, Italy and Spain. T cells, B-cell-depleted T cells, or PBMCs supplied cDNA or gDNA.

Germline V gives CDR1 MDHEN, CDR2 SYDVKM. The CDR3 runs 13 residues. V was trimmed by 7 bases and J by 1 base, leaving 9 bases between them. As handled by the study authors: The assay estimated nucleated cells by amplifying reference gene primers. Sequenced by immunoSEQ multiplex PCR; TCRdb stores in-frame clones only, minus some. Clone size and V and J calls were adopted from that table, with D and trimming inferred from the DNA. The sample records under 90,000 clones, 60% to 80% being singletons. The source is a human donor in a cohort sampled during active COVID-19. The chain employs TRBV28 and TRBJ2-3, with D possibly TRBD1 on 6 matching bases. Material for sequencing was peripheral blood. The CDR3 here is CASKTGGTDTQYF. DNA of the CDR3: TGTGCCAGCAAGACAGGAGGCACAGATACGCAGTATTTT.